The 10 T cell receptor beta chains below were found in one sample sequenced in a study of CD8+ T cells in alopecia areata. Sequencing relied on a cDNA template that was reverse transcribed from extracted RNA. The repertoire was sequenced with immunoSEQ multiplex PCR; TCRdb's copy has only in-frame clones and lacks some. The table lists about 110,000 clones, under 60% of them singletons, with 23% in the top ten. Sequencing was performed on NKG2D-low CD8+ T cells sorted from blood. The receptors were sampled from a human donor with alopecia areata.

V is TRBV19 and J is TRBJ1-2, with D possibly TRBD1 on 5 matching bases. This CDR3 is 14 amino acids long. In germline, CDR1 is LNHDA, CDR2 SQIVND (reference sequence). V was clipped by 6 bases and J by 5 bases, with 16 bases between them. The CDR3 region is CASSPEQGSYGYTF. In nucleotides, the CDR3 is TGTGCCAGTAGCCCCGAGCAGGGATCGTATGGCTACACCTTC.

This chain uses TRBV6-6 with TRBJ2-4; 10 nucleotides match TRBD1. This CDR3 is built from 14 residues. CDR1 is MNHNY, CDR2 SVGAGI, per germline (reference sequence). The ends lost 2 bases at V and 7 bases at J; junction bases unmatched: 2. The CDR3 DNA is TGTGCCAGCAGTTACGAGACAGGGGGCAACATTCAGTACTTC. This sequence encodes CASSYETGGNIQYF.

V gene TRBV7-3 combines with J gene TRBJ2-7; TRBD2 agrees at 16 bases. With V trimmed by 4 bases and J by 7 bases, 7 bases remained unmatched. The germline V gene encodes CDR1 SGHTA and CDR2 FQGTGA. CDR3 length equals 16 residues. Here the CDR3 DNA reads TGTGCCAGCAGCTCTAACTCGGGACTAGCGGGAGGGGAGCAGTACTTC. Translation gives CASSSNSGLAGGEQYF.

The genes are TRBV4-1 and TRBJ2-1, with a possible D match to TRBD2 (5 bases). The CDR3 covers 16 residues. Germline loops: CDR1 MGHRA, CDR2 YSYEKL. Trimming stripped 0 bases from V and 4 bases from J, with 13 bases between. The chain's CDR3 is CASSQDLASRYNEQFF. CDR3 coding DNA: TGCGCCAGCAGCCAAGATTTGGCTAGCAGATACAATGAGCAGTTCTTC.

This clone occurred once. The V gene is TRBV15, the J gene TRBJ1-1; D may be TRBD1 (5 bases). There are 19 residues in the CDR3. V lost 6 bases, J lost 6 bases, and 32 bases lay in between. Per the germline V gene, CDR1 is LNHNV and CDR2 is YYDKDF (reference sequence). The DNA of the CDR3 is TGTGCCACCAGTGGAGAGCGTGGACTCCCAGGAGGGGCCAGGTCTGAAGCTTTCTTT. Protein product: CATSGERGLPGGARSEAFF.

This chain uses TRBV11-2 with TRBJ2-7, with 11 bases aligning to TRBD2. CDR3 length: 16 residues. V trimming: 1 base; J trimming: 2 bases; junction bases outside the gene matches: 4. Germline-derived CDR1 and CDR2 are SGHAT and FQNNGV. In DNA form, the CDR3 reads TGTGCCAGCAGCTTAGCCCTAGCGGGAGGAGCCTACGAGCAGTACTTC. Its protein is CASSLALAGGAYEQYF.

The rearrangement links TRBV7-9 to TRBJ2-5, with D possibly TRBD2 on 5 matching bases. Germline lookup yields CDR1 SEHNR and CDR2 FQNEAQ (reference sequence). V lost 3 bases, J lost 9 bases, and 11 bases lay in between. The CDR3 loop spans 12 amino acids. The DNA of the CDR3 is TGTGCCAGCAGCTTGGACGGGCGGGCCCAGTACTTC. Translated: CASSLDGRAQYF. Full variable domain (outside the CDR3, taken from reference TRBV7-9 and TRBJ2-5): DTGVSQNPRHKITKRGQNVTFRCDPISEHNRLYWYRQTLGQGPEFLTYFQNEAQLEKSRLLSDRFSAERPKGSFSTLEIQRTEQGDSAMYLCASSLDGRAQYFGPGTRLLVL.

This clone was picked up one time. This sequence joins TRBV7-9 and TRBJ2-1, with 13 positions matching TRBD2. Germline trimming cut 5 bases from V and 10 bases from J; bases unmatched to any gene: 8. The CDR3 consists of 15 residues. Germline V CDR1 and CDR2: SEHNR, FQNEAQ (reference sequence). The CDR3 region is CASSQPGLAGLEQFF. In nucleotides, the CDR3 is TGTGCCAGCAGCCAACCGGGACTAGCGGGATTAGAGCAGTTCTTC. Full variable domain (missing parts from reference TRBV7-9 and TRBJ2-1): DTGVSQNPRHKITKRGQNVTFRCDPISEHNRLYWYRQTLGQGPEFLTYFQNEAQLEKSRLLSDRFSAERPKGSFSTLEIQRTEQGDSAMYLCASSQPGLAGLEQFFGPGTRLTVL.

The chain couples TRBV30 to TRBJ2-7; TRBD1 matches at 9 bases. The germline V gene encodes CDR1 GTSNPN and CDR2 SVGIG (reference sequence). The CDR3 consists of 11 residues. V shed 5 bases, J shed 6 bases, and the junction held 2 bases outside the gene matches. CDR3 in amino acids: CAWEDRGEQYF. The DNA of the CDR3 is TGTGCCTGGGAGGACAGGGGCGAGCAGTACTTC.

V and J are TRBV5-1 and TRBJ2-3, with 15 bases aligning to TRBD2. The CDR3 runs to 16 residues. Germline V lookup: CDR1 SGHRS, CDR2 YFSETQ. With 4 bases clipped from V and 3 bases from J, the junction kept 3 bases outside the gene matches. In nucleotides, the CDR3 is TGCGCCAGCAGCCCCGGGACTAGCGGGAGGACAGATACGCAGTATTTT. Translating gives CASSPGTSGRTDTQYF.